This entry is about one TCR beta chain. What it binds is unknown. Trimming removed 11 bases from V and 7 bases from J, with 14 bases in between. CDR3 length: 11 amino acids. Germline CDR1 MRHNA, CDR2 SNTAGT. The source of the sample is a study of early T cells in non-severe SARS-CoV-2 infection. TCRdb fed the 5' RACE reads into MiXCR, producing one record per CDR3 protein. The repertoire consists of 95,000 to 120,000 distinct CDR3 sequences, with roughly an eighth occurring once and the leading ten covering around 3.2%. Broader study findings: Matches to VDJdb favored anti-spike CD8 responses and missed private and CD4 specificities.

This TCR derives from an adult who was a healthcare worker with PCR-confirmed SARS-CoV-2 infection or an uninfected control (not recorded which). The rearrangement links TRBV6-4 to TRBJ1-1; weak D call: TRBD1 (6 bases). The specimen sequenced was whole blood. CDR3 sequence: CAGHKGVEAFF. In DNA form, the CDR3 reads TGTGCCGGCCACAAGGGGGTTGAAGCTTTCTTT.